These 16 T cell receptor beta chains were all obtained from the same sample, sequenced in a study of T cell changes during pregnancy in multiple sclerosis. Sequencing was performed with immunoSEQ multiplex PCR; in TCRdb, only in-frame clones are kept and a portion is missing. The table lists 20,000 to 25,000 clones, around 93% of them singletons, with roughly 0.68% in the top ten. Sequenced material: CD4+ T cells from peripheral blood mononuclear cells, taken in the third trimester of pregnancy. These receptors were obtained from a female donor with multiple sclerosis, enrolled in a pregnancy study.

This chain connects TRBV6-1 to TRBJ1-5; TRBD1 matches at 8 bases. The CDR3 is made up of 17 amino acids. Germline values: CDR1 MNHNS, CDR2 SASEGT. V gave up 4 bases and J gave up 0 bases; unmatched junction bases: 8. The CDR3 nucleotides are TGTGCCAGCAGTGCTCAGGGGGCTCCACCTAGCAATCAGCCCCAGCATTTT. Its protein is CASSAQGAPPSNQPQHF.

The chain recombines TRBV4-1 with TRBJ2-4; unclear D gene. There are 13 residues in the CDR3. V was clipped by 0 bases and J by 6 bases, with 6 bases between them. Germline-derived CDR1 and CDR2 are MGHRA and YSYEKL. CDR3 amino acids: CASSQDFRNIQYF. CDR3 in DNA: TGCGCCAGCAGCCAAGATTTCAGAAACATTCAGTACTTC.

V usage is TRBV2 and J usage is TRBJ2-2; 9 bases agree with TRBD2. The ends lost 5 bases at V and 4 bases at J; junction bases unmatched: 2. This CDR3 spans 14 amino acids. Germline V gene sequence: CDR1 SNHLY, CDR2 FYNNEI. The CDR3 DNA follows: TGTGCCAGCAGTATGACTAGCGGCACCGGGGAGCTGTTTTTT. It is translated as CASSMTSGTGELFF.

This chain connects TRBV7-2 to TRBJ2-2, with 7 nucleotides matching TRBD1. The germline V gene has CDR1 SGHTA and CDR2 FQGNSA. The CDR3 consists of 14 residues. With 6 bases clipped from V and 1 base from J, the junction kept 2 bases outside the gene matches. The CDR3: CASSNRGNTGELFF. The CDR3 DNA sequence: TGTGCCAGCAGTAACAGGGGGAACACCGGGGAGCTGTTTTTT.

V and J are TRBV18 and TRBJ2-6, with D perhaps matching TRBD1 (6 bases). The CDR3 totals 17 residues. CDR1 is KGHSH and CDR2 is LQKENI in the germline V gene. The V end lost 2 bases, the J end lost 0 bases, and 11 bases lay between the germline ends. CDR3 amino acids: CASSPNRAFSGANVLTF. The DNA of the CDR3 is TGTGCCAGCTCACCAAACAGGGCTTTCTCTGGGGCCAACGTCCTGACTTTC.

This rearrangement joins TRBV30 to TRBJ1-2; weak D call: TRBD1 (6 bases). There are 16 residues in the CDR3. The V gene lost 0 bases and the J gene lost 4 bases, with 18 bases spanning the gap. CDR1 GTSNPN and CDR2 SVGIG come from the germline V gene (reference sequence). CDR3 bases: TGTGCCTGGAGTGTACCGTCAGGCAGGGGAGCCTATGGCTACACCTTC. Amino acids: CAWSVPSGRGAYGYTF.

The CDR3 loop reads CASSRQLNTEAFF. The CDR3 DNA is TGCGCCAGCAGCCGACAGCTGAACACTGAAGCTTTCTTT. The rearrangement uses TRBV4-1 and TRBJ1-1; perhaps TRBD1 as D (5 bases). The V gene's germline CDR1 is MGHRA and CDR2 YSYEKL. The CDR3 sequence is 13 residues long. The germline V and J ends were trimmed by 4 bases and 0 bases, with 6 bases remaining between them.

The rearrangement uses TRBV10-3 and TRBJ1-2; 8 positions match TRBD1. The CDR3 covers 13 residues. V trimming: 6 bases; J trimming: 8 bases; junction bases outside the gene matches: 8. Germline V gene data show CDR1 as ENHRY and CDR2 as SYGVKD. Here the CDR3 reads CAIRTGDGRGYTF. Written as DNA, the CDR3 is TGTGCCATCAGGACAGGGGATGGTCGAGGCTACACCTTC.

The chain recombines TRBV12-5 with TRBJ1-1; 9 nucleotides match TRBD1. The V and J ends lost 6 bases and 1 base, in that order; junction bases with no gene match: 9. CDR3 length: 16 amino acids. CDR1 is LGHNT and CDR2 is FRNRAP in the germline V gene. The CDR3 coding sequence is TGTGCTAGTGGGGTACCGGGACAGGGCTCGAACACTGAAGCTTTCTTT. It yields the protein CASGVPGQGSNTEAFF.

V usage is TRBV19 and J usage is TRBJ1-1; D unclear. V was shortened by 3 bases and J by 8 bases, with 13 bases between the two germline ends. Germline CDR1 reads LNHDA; CDR2 reads SQIVND (reference sequence). The CDR3 consists of 13 residues. CDR3: CASSIRMDSEAFF. The DNA for the CDR3 is TGTGCCAGTAGTATTAGGATGGACTCGGAAGCTTTCTTT.

The chain uses TRBV30 and TRBJ2-5, with TRBD2 matching over 8 bases. Trimming cost V 3 bases and J 7 bases; bases outside gene matches: 16. The CDR3 spans 16 residues. The germline gives CDR1 GTSNPN, CDR2 SVGIG (reference sequence). CDR3 coding DNA: TGTGCCTGGAGCAACGGGGGCGGGGGGCTGAGAGGGACCCAGTACTTC. As protein: CAWSNGGGGLRGTQYF.

This clone came up a few times. The V call is TRBV28, the J call TRBJ2-7; perhaps TRBD1 as D (7 bases). The CDR3 consists of 16 residues. Germline CDR1 is MDHEN and CDR2 is SYDVKM. V was trimmed by 3 bases and J by 4 bases, leaving 19 bases between them. DNA of the CDR3: TGTGCCAGCAGTTTGGCAGGGGGGAACTCAGGGTACGAGCAGTACTTC. Encoded protein: CASSLAGGNSGYEQYF.

The chain links TRBV6-5 to TRBJ1-1; no clear D. The V and J ends lost 2 bases and 0 bases respectively, with 7 bases between them. Germline assignment: CDR1 MNHEY and CDR2 SVGAGI. There are 14 residues in the CDR3. The CDR3, as DNA: TGTGCCAGCAGTTACGAACAGATGAACACTGAAGCTTTCTTT. It yields the protein CASSYEQMNTEAFF.

J is TRBJ2-3 and V is TRBV5-6; maybe TRBD1 (6 bases). CDR3 length equals 14 residues. V was pared by 3 bases and J by 0 bases, with 8 bases between. Germline CDR1 SGHDT, CDR2 YYEEEE. The CDR3 nucleotides read TGTGCCAGCAGCTCGCAGGGGAGCACAGATACGCAGTATTTT. Translated, it gives CASSSQGSTDTQYF.

The chain combines TRBV5-8 with TRBJ1-2; a possible D gene is TRBD1 (5 bases). The CDR3 is 14 residues long. Per germline, CDR1 SGHTS and CDR2 YDEGEE. Trimming cost V 0 bases and J 3 bases, with 9 bases left between them. CDR3 amino acids: CASSLVLGDYGYTF. DNA of the CDR3: TGTGCCAGCAGCTTGGTGCTAGGGGACTATGGCTACACCTTC.

The chain joins TRBV7-9 to TRBJ2-4; D gene ambiguous. With 5 bases removed from V and 11 bases from J, the gap between germline ends came to 13 bases. Germline CDR1 SEHNR, CDR2 FQNEAQ (reference sequence). The CDR3 spans 12 residues. Written as DNA, the CDR3 is TGTGCCAGCAGCCCAACAGTGGGCGTTCAGTACTTC. Protein product: CASSPTVGVQYF.